The next 4 T cell receptor beta chains were all read from a single sample in a study of cytomegalovirus exposure and HLA in healthy donors. With 60 Vbeta and 13 Jbeta primers, the PCR was carried out. TCRdb keeps only in-frame clones here, not all; method: immunoSEQ multiplex PCR. The sample table includes about 170,000 clones. Sequenced material: PBMCs. These receptors originate from a woman aged 55 to 70 in good health and CMV-seronegative.

The V and J genes are TRBV5-1 and TRBJ2-1; tentative D call: TRBD2 (6 bases). CDR1 and CDR2 (germline): SGHRS, YFSETQ. The length of the CDR3 is 13 residues. V was trimmed by 4 bases and J by 4 bases, leaving 9 bases between them. The CDR3 here is CASSRDSYNEQFF. The DNA for the CDR3 is TGCGCCAGCAGCCGGGACTCTTACAATGAGCAGTTCTTC.

The chain links TRBV7-8 to TRBJ2-6; TRBD1 matches at 10 bases. The CDR3 loop spans 17 amino acids. In germline, CDR1 is SGHVS, CDR2 FQNEAQ. The V gene end was trimmed by 4 bases and the J gene end by 2 bases; junction bases not matched to a gene: 5. The CDR3 DNA is TGTGCCAGCAGCTATCGGACAGGGGGTCCTGGGGCCAACGTCCTGACTTTC. The encoded protein is CASSYRTGGPGANVLTF.

The chain employs TRBV27 and TRBJ1-1; 10 nucleotides align to TRBD1. The CDR3 totals 14 residues. The germline gives CDR1 MNHEY, CDR2 SMNVEV (reference sequence). J lost 3 bases, V lost 6 bases, and 4 bases had no gene match. Here the CDR3 DNA reads TGTGCCAGCAGGTTGGGACAGGGGTACACTGAAGCTTTCTTT. Its protein product is CASRLGQGYTEAFF.

The rearrangement joins TRBV27 to TRBJ1-2; D gene unclear. V dropped 7 bases and J dropped 0 bases, with 18 bases sitting between them. The CDR3 extends over 16 amino acids. The germline V gene has CDR1 MNHEY and CDR2 SMNVEV (reference sequence). CDR3 DNA sequence: TGTGCCAGCACCCCCCGAGGCACCACTTCTAACTATGGCTACACCTTC. Translation gives CASTPRGTTSNYGYTF.